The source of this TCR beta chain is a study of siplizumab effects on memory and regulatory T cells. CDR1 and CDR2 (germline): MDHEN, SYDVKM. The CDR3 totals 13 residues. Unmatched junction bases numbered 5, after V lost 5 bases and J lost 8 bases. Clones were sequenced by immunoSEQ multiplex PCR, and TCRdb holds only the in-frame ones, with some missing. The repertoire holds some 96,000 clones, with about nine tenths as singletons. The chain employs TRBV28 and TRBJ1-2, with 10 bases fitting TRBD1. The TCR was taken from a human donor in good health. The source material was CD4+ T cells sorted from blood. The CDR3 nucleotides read TGTGCCAGCAGTCTCGACAGGGGGCTAGGCTACACCTTC. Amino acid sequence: CASSLDRGLGYTF.